This passage covers 12 T cell receptor beta chains from one sample sequenced in a study of low-dose radiotherapy and immunotherapy resistance in tumors. TRAV- and TRBV-specific primers primed first-strand cDNA, covering alpha and beta chains. Over approximately 20 PCR cycles, TCRs were amplified from a constant-region primer and V-primer adapter. TCRdb ran MiXCR on the reads and lists one entry per CDR3 protein. The table has 64,000 or so distinct CDR3 sequences, around 27% seen once. Regarding time point: before trial treatment. The sequenced sample was PBMCs, obtained before treatment. The receptor set was obtained from a male donor with rectosigmoid adenocarcinoma.

The V call is TRBV28, the J call TRBJ1-5; 7 bases are shared with TRBD1. Germline CDR1 and CDR2: MDHEN and SYDVKM. The CDR3 runs 17 residues. J lost 0 bases, V lost 6 bases, and 11 bases had no gene match. CDR3 amino acids: CASSTRDSLYSNQPQHF. For the CDR3, the DNA is TGTGCCAGCAGCACAAGGGACAGCTTGTATAGCAATCAGCCCCAGCATTTT.

This clonotype was counted only a few times. The J gene is TRBJ2-2, the V gene TRBV6-1, with a possible D match to TRBD1 (7 bases). This CDR3 contains 15 residues. Trimming took 5 bases from V and 5 from J, leaving 15 bases between them. Germline CDR1 is MNHNS and CDR2 is SASEGT. The CDR3 here is CASSYRQGGTGELFF. The CDR3 region has the DNA TGTGCCAGCAGTTATCGACAGGGAGGTACCGGGGAGCTGTTTTTT.

This clonotype occurred many times. The CDR3 bases are TGTGCCAGTAGTATAAAGGACGGTTCCAATGAGCAGTTCTTC. This translates into CASSIKDGSNEQFF. V and J are TRBV19 and TRBJ2-1; D is undetermined. The CDR3 is 14 amino acids. V was cut by 2 bases and J by 6 bases, with 11 bases left in between. Germline-derived CDR1 and CDR2 are LNHDA and SQIVND (reference sequence).

There are many counts of this clonotype. The chain is built from TRBV7-2 and TRBJ2-7; 10 bases align to TRBD1. V was clipped by 1 base and J by 5 bases; unmatched bases: 5. The CDR3 loop spans 15 amino acids. CDR1 and CDR2 from the germline V gene are SGHTA and FQGNSA. The CDR3 coding sequence is TGTGCCAGCAGCTTAGGGGGACAGGGGTTCCACGAGCAGTACTTC. Amino acid sequence: CASSLGGQGFHEQYF.

With respect to this clonotype: One base separates it from a far larger clone, so it is likely a read error. The chain joins TRBV18 to TRBJ2-1; 10 bases align to TRBD1. This CDR3 spans 16 amino acids. Germline loops: CDR1 KGHSH, CDR2 LQKENI. V trimming: 2 bases; J trimming: 10 bases; junction bases outside the gene matches: 11. For the CDR3, the DNA is TGTGCCAGCTCACCAAGTGTTGACAGGGGGCGGAACGAGCAGTTCTTC. This translates into CASSPSVDRGRNEQFF.

The chain couples TRBV5-1 to TRBJ1-4; the D is unclear. Trimming stripped 4 bases from V and 6 bases from J, with 13 bases between. Germline V lookup: CDR1 SGHRS, CDR2 YFSETQ. The CDR3 runs to 14 residues. CDR3 bases: TGCGCCAGCAGCAAGACGGGAGACTATGAAAAACTGTTTTTT. Encoded protein: CASSKTGDYEKLFF.

The chain links TRBV28 to TRBJ1-2; no definite D call. The V gene's germline CDR1 is MDHEN and CDR2 SYDVKM. The CDR3 spans 12 residues. V gave up 2 bases and J gave up 7 bases, with 8 bases separating them. The CDR3: CASSLLASGYTF. CDR3 DNA: TGTGCCAGCAGTTTACTAGCGTCTGGCTACACCTTC.

Details on this clonotype: A far larger clone is only one base removed, so a read error is likely. The chain is built from TRBV11-1 and TRBJ2-7; 7 nucleotides align to TRBD2. Germline CDR1 and CDR2: SGHAT and FQDESV (reference sequence). With 8 bases clipped from V and 7 bases from J, the junction kept 11 bases outside the gene matches. The CDR3 covers 13 residues. In nucleotides, the CDR3 is TGTGCCAGCTCACTAGCGACATACAATGAGCAGTACTTC. Its protein product is CASSLATYNEQYF. Filled out from reference TRBV11-1 and TRBJ2-7, the complete variable domain reads EAEVAQSPRYKITEKSQAVAFWCDPISGHATLYWYRQILGQGPELLVQFQDESVVDDSQLPKDRFSAERLKGVDSTLKIQPAELGDSAMYLCASSLATYNEQYFGPGTRLTVT.

Worth noting for this clonotype: A far larger clone lies a single base away; this is likely a read error. This chain links TRBV6-1 with TRBJ2-1; D is unresolved. Deletions cut 7 bases from V and 4 bases from J, with 20 bases between. The CDR3 consists of 16 residues. Germline lookup yields CDR1 MNHNS and CDR2 SASEGT. As DNA, the CDR3 is TGTGCCAGCACCCTCCCTACAGCGCACGGATACAATGAGCAGTTCTTC. It is translated as CASTLPTAHGYNEQFF.

This clonotype occurred many times. The V and J genes are TRBV2 and TRBJ2-5; 7 positions agree with TRBD1. This CDR3 is built from 14 residues. The germline gives CDR1 SNHLY, CDR2 FYNNEI. J was trimmed by 7 bases and V by 6 bases; bases with no gene match: 11. The CDR3 DNA follows: TGTGCCAGCAGGGGGGACAGTTCTGTGGGGACCCAGTACTTC. Residues: CASRGDSSVGTQYF. Full variable domain (remainder filled in from reference TRBV2 and TRBJ2-5): EPEVTQTPSHQVTQMGQEVILRCVPISNHLYFYWYRQILGQKVEFLVSFYNNEISEKSEIFDDQFSVERPDGSNFTLKIRSTKLEDSAMYFCASRGDSSVGTQYFGPGTRLLVL.

This chain links TRBV28 with TRBJ2-7; 9 bases line up with TRBD1. The CDR3 has 13 amino acids. From germline, CDR1 is MDHEN and CDR2 SYDVKM. V trimming: 7 bases; J trimming: 6 bases; junction bases outside the gene matches: 7. The CDR3 DNA sequence: TGTGCCAGCACCGGGACAGGGTATCGCGAGCAGTACTTC. Amino acid sequence: CASTGTGYREQYF.

A few counts support this clonotype. The chain combines TRBV3-1 with TRBJ2-2; no clear D. The length of the CDR3 is 12 residues. Germline assignment: CDR1 LGHDT and CDR2 YNNKEL (reference sequence). V dropped 0 bases and J dropped 7 bases, with 3 bases sitting between them. In nucleotides, the CDR3 is TGTGCCAGCAGCCAAGAGATCGGGGAGCTGTTTTTT. This gives the protein CASSQEIGELFF.